This section outlines one T cell receptor beta chain sequence together with its context. Clones were sequenced by immunoSEQ multiplex PCR, and TCRdb holds only the in-frame ones, with some missing. The sample records 180,000 or so clones, 88% being singletons. The data derive from a study of T cell responses to AZD1222 COVID-19 vaccine. The origin of this receptor is an adult who received the AZD1222 COVID-19 vaccine. Sequences were derived from peripheral blood, sampled 28 days after the second AZD1222 dose.

This CDR3 reads CASSEGLAGADEQFF. For the CDR3, the DNA is TGTGCCAGCAGTGAGGGGCTAGCGGGAGCAGATGAGCAGTTCTTC. This rearrangement joins TRBV2 to TRBJ2-1; the match to TRBD2 covers 10 bases. Germline lookup yields CDR1 SNHLY and CDR2 FYNNEI. V lost 3 bases, J lost 8 bases, and 7 bases stayed unmatched. This CDR3 comprises 15 residues.